These 28 T cell receptor beta chains were sequenced from one sample in a study of CD8 T cells in ankylosing spondylitis. These receptors' targets are unknown. Broader study findings: Apparently characteristic of ankylosing spondylitis blood was a TCR beta motif (about eight highly homologous variants).

TCRdb re-called the 5' RACE reads through MiXCR, storing one row per CDR3 protein. The sample lists a few hundred thousand distinct CDR3 sequences; 15% to 20% were seen once. The sequenced sample consisted of blood, either unsorted or a sorted T cell fraction (not recorded which). These receptors were collected from a male donor with ankylosing spondylitis.

In this sample, this clonotype turned up a few times. The junction differs from germline at one of its ends, possibly a read error. The rearrangement uses TRBV2 and TRBJ2-3; unclear D gene. This CDR3 has 12 residues. Germline CDR1 SNHLY, CDR2 FYNNEI. CDR3 sequence reads: CASSEASDTQYF. CDR3 in DNA: TGTGCCAGCAGCGAAGCGAGTGATACGCAGTATTTT.

The rearrangement links TRBV7-8 to TRBJ2-7; 8 bases agree with TRBD1. The CDR3 sequence is 15 residues long. V lost 1 base to trimming and J lost 6 bases; unmatched junction nucleotides: 8. Germline V gene lookup returns CDR1 SGHVS and CDR2 FQNEAQ. CDR3 protein: CASSLGQGPQGEQYF. CDR3 sequence (DNA): TGTGCCAGCAGCTTAGGACAGGGGCCTCAGGGCGAGCAGTACTTC.

This sequence joins TRBV7-9 and TRBJ2-7, with 8 bases lining up with TRBD1. The CDR3 extends over 14 amino acids. Losses at the gene ends were 2 bases for V and 5 bases for J; bases not matched to a gene: 5. The germline gives CDR1 SEHNR, CDR2 FQNEAQ (reference sequence). CDR3: CASSLTTGDDEQYF. The CDR3 DNA reads TGTGCCAGCAGCTTAACGACAGGGGACGACGAGCAGTACTTC.

The genes are TRBV20-1 and TRBJ2-5, with TRBD2 identical over 10 bases. This CDR3 region has 14 residues. Germline V gene sequence: CDR1 DFQATT, CDR2 SNEGSKA (reference sequence). With V trimmed by 0 bases and J by 5 bases, 3 bases remained unmatched. The DNA of the CDR3 is TGCAGTGCTAGAGAGAGCGGGAGGGGGGAGACCCAGTACTTC. Its protein is CSARESGRGETQYF.

This clonotype is a singleton in its sample. The V call is TRBV5-1, the J call TRBJ1-2; no reliable D call. The CDR3 length is 14 residues. Germline CDR1 is SGHRS and CDR2 is YFSETQ. V shed 1 base and J shed 2 bases, with 9 bases lying between them. CDR3 loop: CASSLKEINYGYTF. The CDR3, as DNA: TGCGCCAGCAGCTTGAAGGAGATCAACTATGGCTACACCTTC.

V and J are TRBV6-5 and TRBJ1-2, with TRBD1 identical over 9 bases. Germline lookup yields CDR1 MNHEY and CDR2 SVGAGI. J was trimmed by 7 bases and V by 2 bases; bases with no gene match: 5. The CDR3 contains 14 residues. The CDR3, as DNA: TGTGCCAGCAGTTACATCGGACAGGGGACTGGCTACACCTTC. Encoded protein: CASSYIGQGTGYTF.

The chain is built from TRBV27 and TRBJ2-7; TRBD2 matches at 9 bases. V shed 2 bases and J 2 bases; nucleotides not matched to a gene: 13. The germline CDR1 and CDR2 sequences are MNHEY and SMNVEV (reference sequence). The CDR3 loop spans 18 amino acids. This CDR3 is CASSLRRLAGANPYEQYF. The CDR3 DNA reads as TGTGCCAGCAGTTTAAGGAGGTTAGCGGGAGCTAACCCCTACGAGCAGTACTTC.

The table lists this clonotype with a few counts. This chain uses TRBV20-1 with TRBJ2-7; either TRBD1 or TRBD2 may fit D (5 bases each). V was pared by 5 bases and J by 0 bases, with 11 bases between. Germline lookup yields CDR1 DFQATT and CDR2 SNEGSKA (reference sequence). The CDR3 totals 13 residues. In DNA, the CDR3 is TGCAGTGCTCAAGGGACGGACTCCTACGAGCAGTACTTC. Its translation: CSAQGTDSYEQYF.

The chain is built from TRBV7-9 and TRBJ2-2, with 7 bases aligning to TRBD2. The CDR3 sequence is 17 residues long. Per germline, CDR1 SEHNR and CDR2 FQNEAQ (reference sequence). Trimming removed 4 bases from V and 0 bases from J; junction bases left unmatched: 8. In nucleotides, the CDR3 is TGTGCCAGCAGCTCCAATCCTCGGGGGGCGAACACCGGGGAGCTGTTTTTT. It yields the protein CASSSNPRGANTGELFF.

This clonotype was picked up a small number of times. The rearrangement links TRBV11-3 to TRBJ1-5, with D hard to call. V dropped 1 base and J dropped 2 bases, with 12 bases sitting between them. Per germline, CDR1 SGHNT and CDR2 YENEEA. The CDR3 contains 16 residues. Here the CDR3 DNA reads TGTGCCAGCAGCTTAGTACAGCTAACTGGCAATCAGCCCCAGCATTTT. Protein sequence: CASSLVQLTGNQPQHF.

This clonotype turned up a few times. This chain connects TRBV5-1 to TRBJ2-3; 9 bases align to TRBD2. V shed 5 bases and J 5 bases; nucleotides not matched to a gene: 6. The CDR3 sequence is 14 residues long. CDR1 and CDR2 from the germline V gene are SGHRS and YFSETQ. In nucleotides, the CDR3 is TGCGCCAGCAGTAGAATAGCGGGGGAAGATACGCAGTATTTT. This encodes CASSRIAGEDTQYF.

The chain carries TRBV7-9 and TRBJ2-1; weak D call: TRBD2 (5 bases). Trimming took 5 bases from V and 0 from J, leaving 14 bases between them. Germline loops: CDR1 SEHNR, CDR2 FQNEAQ (reference sequence). This CDR3 contains 16 residues. The chain's CDR3 is CASSSTRGSSYNEQFF. In DNA form, the CDR3 reads TGTGCCAGCAGCAGCACTAGAGGCAGCTCCTACAATGAGCAGTTCTTC.

This clonotype was seen ten or more times. Here the CDR3 DNA reads TGCGCCAGCAGCTTCTACGCCGAGACCCAGTACTTC. The encoded protein is CASSFYAETQYF. J is TRBJ2-5 and V is TRBV5-1; D not resolved. This CDR3 has 12 residues. V was clipped by 2 bases and J by 5 bases, with 7 bases between them. Germline assignment: CDR1 SGHRS and CDR2 YFSETQ.

This clonotype came up a few times. The genes are TRBV7-2 and TRBJ1-4, with D tentatively TRBD1 (5 bases). The germline V and J ends were trimmed by 3 bases and 8 bases, with 16 bases remaining between them. The CDR3 covers 15 residues. The germline V gene encodes CDR1 SGHTA and CDR2 FQGNSA. CDR3: CASSLVGDRAEKLFF. DNA for the CDR3: TGTGCCAGCAGCTTGGTGGGGGACCGAGCGGAAAAACTGTTTTTT.

The sample holds a few counts of this clonotype. The CDR3 reads CASSPGAGEETQYF. CDR3 in DNA: TGTGCCAGCAGCCCTGGGGCAGGGGAGGAGACCCAGTACTTC. This chain links TRBV7-9 with TRBJ2-5; weak D call: TRBD1 (6 bases). Trimming left V 5 bases short and J 5 bases short, with 15 bases between. Germline V gene lookup returns CDR1 SEHNR and CDR2 FQNEAQ (reference sequence). The CDR3 length is 14 residues.

This clonotype appeared a few times. This sequence joins TRBV30 and TRBJ1-2, with 8 bases aligning to TRBD1. The germline V gene has CDR1 GTSNPN and CDR2 SVGIG (reference sequence). J was trimmed by 9 bases and V by 2 bases; bases with no gene match: 8. The CDR3 is 13 residues long. The CDR3 loop reads CAWSPTRQGRYTF. The CDR3 DNA is TGTGCCTGGAGTCCTACCCGACAGGGGCGCTACACCTTC.

This clonotype was picked up a small number of times. The rearrangement links TRBV24-1 to TRBJ1-2, with 7 bases identical to TRBD1. V shed 6 bases and J 7 bases; nucleotides not matched to a gene: 16. This CDR3 is 16 amino acids long. In germline, CDR1 is KGHDR, CDR2 SFDVKD. The CDR3 nucleotides are TGTGCCACCAGTCCACGGAGCTCGGACAGGCTCATTGGCTACACCTTC. As protein: CATSPRSSDRLIGYTF.

V usage is TRBV20-1 and J usage is TRBJ1-1; TRBD1 aligns across 10 bases. Germline V gene sequence: CDR1 DFQATT, CDR2 SNEGSKA (reference sequence). V lost 2 bases, J lost 4 bases, and 13 bases stayed unmatched. The CDR3 extends over 17 amino acids. The CDR3 reads CSARQPGQGKGGTEAFF. The CDR3 region has the DNA TGCAGTGCTAGACAACCGGGACAGGGGAAGGGGGGCACTGAAGCTTTCTTT.

At least ten counts were recorded for this clonotype. This chain connects TRBV7-9 to TRBJ2-3; unclear D gene. The CDR3 spans 14 residues. V was trimmed by 5 bases and J by 6 bases, leaving 15 bases between them. The germline V gene encodes CDR1 SEHNR and CDR2 FQNEAQ (reference sequence). In nucleotides, the CDR3 is TGTGCCAGCAGCCCACCCACGACCTGGGATACGCAGTATTTT. It codes for CASSPPTTWDTQYF.

This clonotype was picked up many times. This rearrangement joins TRBV10-3 to TRBJ2-5, with TRBD2 matching over 7 bases. Germline CDR1 is ENHRY and CDR2 is SYGVKD. Trimming cost V 2 bases and J 7 bases; bases outside gene matches: 7. This CDR3 region has 14 residues. The CDR3 loop reads CAISEASWGGTQYF. As DNA, the CDR3 is TGTGCCATCAGTGAGGCCTCCTGGGGGGGGACCCAGTACTTC.

The CDR3, as DNA: TGTGCCACCCAGAGACTAGCGGGTATCGCAGGATCAAGCGAGCAGTACTTC. It yields the protein CATQRLAGIAGSSEQYF. The chain combines TRBV6-2 or TRBV6-3 with TRBJ2-7, with 10 positions matching TRBD2. Germline V gene sequence: CDR1 MNHEY, CDR2 SVGEGT. The length of the CDR3 is 17 residues. With 10 bases clipped from V and 6 bases from J, the junction kept 21 bases outside the gene matches.

This clonotype came up a few times. The chain links TRBV2 to TRBJ2-3; TRBD1 is a possible D gene (5 bases). V lost 6 bases and J 3 bases, leaving 19 bases between the germline ends. The CDR3 is made up of 16 amino acids. CDR1 and CDR2 (germline): SNHLY, FYNNEI. The CDR3 DNA sequence: TGTGCCAGCAGGAACGCCGACAGTAGAGTGACAGATACGCAGTATTTT. It translates to CASRNADSRVTDTQYF.

This chain uses TRBV7-9 with TRBJ1-2; 7 nucleotides agree with TRBD1. Looked up from germline, CDR1 is SEHNR and CDR2 is FQNEAQ (reference sequence). The CDR3 totals 13 residues. V was clipped by 4 bases and J by 5 bases; unmatched bases: 4. CDR3 loop: CASSSSGQYGYTF. CDR3 nucleotides: TGTGCCAGCAGCTCCTCGGGACAGTATGGCTACACCTTC.

This clonotype has ten or more counts. V is TRBV12-3 or TRBV12-4 and J is TRBJ2-7; 7 bases map to TRBD1. V trimming: 5 bases; J trimming: 7 bases; junction bases outside the gene matches: 8. This CDR3 contains 13 residues. CDR3 region: CASSPRTGGEQYF. The CDR3 DNA reads TGTGCCAGCAGTCCCCGGACAGGAGGAGAGCAGTACTTC.

This clonotype has only a few counts. This CDR3 is CSASPSIGQGSYEQYF. The CDR3 DNA sequence: TGCAGTGCCTCACCATCCATCGGGCAGGGAAGCTACGAGCAGTACTTC. This chain joins TRBV20-1 and TRBJ2-7; possibly TRBD1 for D (5 bases). The V gene lost 6 bases and the J gene lost 3 bases, with 24 bases spanning the gap. Per the germline V gene, CDR1 is DFQATT and CDR2 is SNEGSKA (reference sequence). CDR3 length: 16 amino acids.

This clonotype was seen a single time. One end of the junction does not line up with germline, which may come from a read error. J is TRBJ1-1 and V is TRBV5-1; TRBD1 matches 7 bases. The germline V gene has CDR1 SGHRS and CDR2 YFSETQ. The CDR3 covers 14 residues. The CDR3 is CASSSATGRTEALF. The DNA for the CDR3 is TGCGCCAGCAGCTCCGCGACAGGGCGCACTGAAGCTCTCTTT.

The chain has TRBV5-1 and TRBJ2-7, with 8 bases aligning to TRBD2. This CDR3 contains 16 residues. Germline V gene lookup returns CDR1 SGHRS and CDR2 YFSETQ. V shed 3 bases and J 7 bases; nucleotides not matched to a gene: 15. This CDR3 reads CASSSPPGTSVGEQYF. For the CDR3, the DNA is TGCGCCAGCAGCTCCCCCCCCGGGACTAGTGTGGGTGAGCAGTACTTC.

This clonotype was found a few times. The chain links TRBV7-8 to TRBJ2-7; the D gene is possibly TRBD1 (5 bases). Germline values: CDR1 SGHVS, CDR2 FQNEAQ. The length of the CDR3 is 15 residues. V was clipped by 1 base and J by 3 bases, with 13 bases between them. The CDR3 protein is CASSLDGAASYEQYF. Written as DNA, the CDR3 is TGTGCCAGCAGCTTAGATGGGGCAGCAAGCTACGAGCAGTACTTC.